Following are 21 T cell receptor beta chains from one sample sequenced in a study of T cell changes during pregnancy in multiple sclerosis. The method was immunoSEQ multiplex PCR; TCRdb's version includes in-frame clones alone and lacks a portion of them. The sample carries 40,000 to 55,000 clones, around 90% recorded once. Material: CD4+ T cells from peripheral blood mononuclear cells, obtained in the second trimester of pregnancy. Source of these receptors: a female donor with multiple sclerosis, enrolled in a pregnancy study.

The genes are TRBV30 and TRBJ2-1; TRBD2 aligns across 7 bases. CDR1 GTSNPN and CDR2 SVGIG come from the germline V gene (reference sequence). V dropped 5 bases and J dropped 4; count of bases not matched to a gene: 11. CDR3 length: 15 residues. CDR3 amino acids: CAWSKGLLTYNEQFF. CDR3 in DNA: TGTGCCTGGTCCAAGGGACTACTTACTTACAATGAGCAGTTCTTC.

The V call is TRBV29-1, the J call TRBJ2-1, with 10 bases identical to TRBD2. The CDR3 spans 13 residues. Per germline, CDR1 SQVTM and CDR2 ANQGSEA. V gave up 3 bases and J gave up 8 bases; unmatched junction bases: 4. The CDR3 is CSVDPSGRYEQFF. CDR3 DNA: TGCAGCGTTGATCCTAGCGGGAGATATGAGCAGTTCTTC.

In nucleotides, the CDR3 is TGTGCAAGCCTCGGGACTAGCGGAAACAATGAGCAGTTCTTC. Translated: CASLGTSGNNEQFF. V gene TRBV2 combines with J gene TRBJ2-1; 11 bases align to TRBD2. The CDR3 has 14 amino acids. Germline lookup yields CDR1 SNHLY and CDR2 FYNNEI.

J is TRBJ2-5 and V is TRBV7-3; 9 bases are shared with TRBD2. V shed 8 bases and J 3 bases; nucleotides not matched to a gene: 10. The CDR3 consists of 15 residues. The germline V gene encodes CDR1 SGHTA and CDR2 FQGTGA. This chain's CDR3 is CASCLSGRPEETQYF. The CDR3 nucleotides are TGTGCCAGCTGTCTGAGCGGGAGGCCCGAAGAGACCCAGTACTTC.

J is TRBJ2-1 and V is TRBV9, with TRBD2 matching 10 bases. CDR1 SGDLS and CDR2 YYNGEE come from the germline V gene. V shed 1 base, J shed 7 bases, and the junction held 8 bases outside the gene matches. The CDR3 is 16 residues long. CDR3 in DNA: TGTGCCAGCAGCGTATCAAGCGGGAGGGTATGGAATGAGCAGTTCTTC. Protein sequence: CASSVSSGRVWNEQFF.

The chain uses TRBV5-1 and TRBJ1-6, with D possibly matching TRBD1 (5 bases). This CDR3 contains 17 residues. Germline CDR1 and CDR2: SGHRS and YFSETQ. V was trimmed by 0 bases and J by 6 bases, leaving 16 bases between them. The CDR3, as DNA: TGCGCCAGCAGCTTGGCCGGGGGGAACTTGGGTAATTCACCCCTCCACTTT. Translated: CASSLAGGNLGNSPLHF. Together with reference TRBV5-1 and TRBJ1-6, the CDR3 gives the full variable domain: KAGVTQTPRYLIKTRGQQVTLSCSPISGHRSVSWYQQTPGQGLQFLFEYFSETQRNKGNFPGRFSGRQFSNSRSEMNVSTLELGDSALYLCASSLAGGNLGNSPLHFGNGTRLTVT.

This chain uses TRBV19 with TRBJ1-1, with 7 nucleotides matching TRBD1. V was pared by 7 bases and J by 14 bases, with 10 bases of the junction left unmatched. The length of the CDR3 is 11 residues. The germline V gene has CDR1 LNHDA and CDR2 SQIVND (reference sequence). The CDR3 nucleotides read TGTGCCAGTATTAGGGGGCAGCTCCTCTTCTTT. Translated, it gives CASIRGQLLFF.

The DNA for the CDR3 is TGTGCCAGCAGCTCGCAGGAGGATCAGCCCCAGCATTTT. It is translated as CASSSQEDQPQHF. The chain is built from TRBV7-9 and TRBJ1-5; D remains ambiguous. The V end lost 4 bases, the J end lost 5 bases, and 9 bases lay between the germline ends. Germline V gene sequence: CDR1 SEHNR, CDR2 FQNEAQ (reference sequence). This CDR3 is built from 13 residues.

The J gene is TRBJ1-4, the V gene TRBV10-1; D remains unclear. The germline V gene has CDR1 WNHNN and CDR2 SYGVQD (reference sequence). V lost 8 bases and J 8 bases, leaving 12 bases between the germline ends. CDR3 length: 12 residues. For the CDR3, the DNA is TGCGCCAGCGGTTCGGTAGTGGAAAAACTGTTTTTT. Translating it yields CASGSVVEKLFF.

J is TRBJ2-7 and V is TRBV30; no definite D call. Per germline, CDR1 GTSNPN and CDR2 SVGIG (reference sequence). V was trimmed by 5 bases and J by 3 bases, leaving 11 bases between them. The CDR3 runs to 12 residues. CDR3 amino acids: CAWGPTYYEQYF. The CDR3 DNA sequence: TGTGCCTGGGGTCCCACCTACTACGAGCAGTACTTC. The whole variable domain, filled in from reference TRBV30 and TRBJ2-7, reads SQTIHQWPATLVQPVGSPLSLECTVEGTSNPNLYWYRQAAGRGLQLLFYSVGIGQISSEVPQNLSASRPQDRQFILSSKKLLLSDSGFYLCAWGPTYYEQYFGPGTRLTVT.

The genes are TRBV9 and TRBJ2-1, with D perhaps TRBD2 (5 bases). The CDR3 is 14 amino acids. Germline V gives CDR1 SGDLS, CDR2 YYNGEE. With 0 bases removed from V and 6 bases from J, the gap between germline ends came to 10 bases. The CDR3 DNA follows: TGTGCCAGCAGCGTAGGAGGGTTGGGCAATGAGCAGTTCTTC. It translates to CASSVGGLGNEQFF.

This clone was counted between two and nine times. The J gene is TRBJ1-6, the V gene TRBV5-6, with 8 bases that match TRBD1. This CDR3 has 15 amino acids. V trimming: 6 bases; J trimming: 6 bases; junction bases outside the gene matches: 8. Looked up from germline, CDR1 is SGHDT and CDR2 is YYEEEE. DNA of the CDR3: TGTGCCAGCACCCTTGGACAGGGAGGTAATTCACCCCTCCACTTT. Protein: CASTLGQGGNSPLHF.

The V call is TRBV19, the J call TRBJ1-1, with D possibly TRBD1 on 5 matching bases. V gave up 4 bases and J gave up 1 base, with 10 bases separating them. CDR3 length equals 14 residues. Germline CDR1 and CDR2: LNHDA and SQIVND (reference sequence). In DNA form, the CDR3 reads TGTGCCAGTAGTACACATCAGGGGAACACTGAAGCTTTCTTT. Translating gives CASSTHQGNTEAFF.

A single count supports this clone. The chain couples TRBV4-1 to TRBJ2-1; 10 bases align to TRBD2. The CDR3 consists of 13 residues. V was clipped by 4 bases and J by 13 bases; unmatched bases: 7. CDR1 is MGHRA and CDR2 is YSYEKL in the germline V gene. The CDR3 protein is CASSPLGLAAQFF. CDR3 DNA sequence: TGCGCCAGCAGCCCCTTAGGACTAGCGGCTCAGTTCTTC.

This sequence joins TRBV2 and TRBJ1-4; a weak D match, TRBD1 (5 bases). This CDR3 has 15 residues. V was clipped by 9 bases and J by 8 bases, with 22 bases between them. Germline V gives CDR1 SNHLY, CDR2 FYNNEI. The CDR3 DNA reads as TGTGCCAGAAGGGACTTGGGAAAAGAGGGAGAAAAACTGTTTTTT. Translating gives CARRDLGKEGEKLFF.

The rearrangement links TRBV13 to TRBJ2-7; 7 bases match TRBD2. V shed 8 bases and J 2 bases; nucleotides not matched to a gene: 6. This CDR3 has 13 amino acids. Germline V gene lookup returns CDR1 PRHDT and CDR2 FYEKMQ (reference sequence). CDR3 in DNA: TGTGCCAGCGGGAGGGAAGGCGCCTACGAGCAGTACTTC. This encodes CASGREGAYEQYF.

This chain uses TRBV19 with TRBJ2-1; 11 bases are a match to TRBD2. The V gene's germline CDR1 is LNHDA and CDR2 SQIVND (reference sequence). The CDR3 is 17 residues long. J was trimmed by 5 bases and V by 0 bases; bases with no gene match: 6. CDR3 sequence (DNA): TGTGCCAGTAGTATAGATCTAGCGGGGGGCATAAACAATGAGCAGTTCTTC. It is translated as CASSIDLAGGINNEQFF.

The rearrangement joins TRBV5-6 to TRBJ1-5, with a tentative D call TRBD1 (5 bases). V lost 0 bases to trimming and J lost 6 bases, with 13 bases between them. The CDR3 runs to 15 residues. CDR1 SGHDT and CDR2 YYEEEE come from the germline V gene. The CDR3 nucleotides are TGTGCCAGCAGCTTGGTTTCTCAGGGTGCTCAGCCCCAGCATTTT. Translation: CASSLVSQGAQPQHF.

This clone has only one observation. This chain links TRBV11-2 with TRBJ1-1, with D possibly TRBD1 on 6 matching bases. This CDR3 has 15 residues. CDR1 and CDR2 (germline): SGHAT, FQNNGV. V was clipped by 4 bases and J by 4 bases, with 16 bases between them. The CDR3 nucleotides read TGTGCCAGCAGCTCGTTTTCGAAACAGGGCACTGAAGCTTTCTTT. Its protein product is CASSSFSKQGTEAFF.

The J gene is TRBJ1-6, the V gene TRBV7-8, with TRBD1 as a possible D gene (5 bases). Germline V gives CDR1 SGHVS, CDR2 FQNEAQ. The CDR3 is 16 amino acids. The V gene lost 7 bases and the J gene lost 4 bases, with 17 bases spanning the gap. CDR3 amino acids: CASTLGPGLYNSPLHF. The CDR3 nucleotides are TGTGCCAGCACCCTAGGGCCGGGACTTTATAATTCACCCCTCCACTTT. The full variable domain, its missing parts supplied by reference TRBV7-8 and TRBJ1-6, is GAGVSQSPRYKVAKRGQDVALRCDPISGHVSLFWYQQALGQGPEFLTYFQNEAQLDKSGLPSDRFFAERPEGSVSTLKIQRTQQEDSAVYLCASTLGPGLYNSPLHFGNGTRLTVT.

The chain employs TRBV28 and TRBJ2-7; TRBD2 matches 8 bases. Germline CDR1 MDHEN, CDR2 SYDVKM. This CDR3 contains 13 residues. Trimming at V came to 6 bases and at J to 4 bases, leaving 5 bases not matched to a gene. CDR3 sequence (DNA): TGTGCCAGCAGGGACGGGGGGGCTTACGAGCAGTACTTC. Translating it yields CASRDGGAYEQYF.